The following is a T cell receptor (beta chain) sequence with its context. This entry is derived from a study of blood T cell repertoires in COVID-19. At the level of the study: There were acute and convalescent COVID-19 samples, and they came from the United States, Italy and Spain. The cDNA or gDNA used as material had been derived from T cells, B-cell-depleted T cells, or PBMCs.

Under the authors' procedure: Reference gene primer amplification yielded estimated nucleated cell counts. TCRdb keeps only in-frame clones here, not all; method: immunoSEQ multiplex PCR. V, J and clone size reflect that table, while D and trimming were determined from the DNA. In the table there are approximately 250,000 clones, roughly four fifths of which are singletons. This CDR3 region has 16 residues. V lost 5 bases and J lost 4; bases outside the gene matches: 10. CDR1 and CDR2 (germline): SGHNT, YENEEA. This chain uses TRBV11-3 with TRBJ2-7; 11 bases align to TRBD1. The clonotype was recovered from a man between 50 and 59 years old with acute or convalescent COVID-19. Material for sequencing was peripheral blood. CDR3 nucleotides: TGTGCCAGCAGCCACCGTGGGACAGGGGGGAGGTACGAGCAGTACTTC. Translated, it gives CASSHRGTGGRYEQYF.